Listed below are T cell receptor beta chains from one sample, sequenced in a study of human T cells and chemical hapten exposure. MiXCR, applied by TCRdb to the RACE reads, yields one record per CDR3 protein. This sample has around 75,000 distinct CDR3 sequences, with around 10% found just once. The sequenced sample was whole blood, obtained in connection with sensitization to the hapten diphenylcyclopropenone (DPC). These receptors all come from a woman between 50 and 59 years old with alopecia areata. Some clones in this sample may be carry-over from other donors' samples. The CDR3 runs from the conserved cysteine through the conserved F or W. A D gene is named only where the DNA matches it firmly. Not all rows give a size; the values are once, few, many and, for expanded clones, a class.

d_call: -
j_call: TRBJ2-1
v_call: TRBV29-1
clone_size: -
cdr3_nt: TGCAGCGTTGACTCGATTAGCTCCTACAATGAGCAGTTCTTC
cdr3_aa: CSVDSISSYNEQFF

d_call: TRBD1
j_call: TRBJ1-1
v_call: TRBV6-6
clone_size: many
cdr3_nt: TGTGCCAGCAGTTTGACAGGGGGCAAGGGAGCTTTCTTT
cdr3_aa: CASSLTGGKGAFF

d_call: -
j_call: TRBJ1-5
v_call: TRBV18
clone_size: few
cdr3_nt: TGTGCCAGCTCACCAGGGGGGTCCGAGCGGCCCCAGCATTTT
cdr3_aa: CASSPGGSERPQHF

d_call: -
j_call: TRBJ1-6
v_call: TRBV5-4
clone_size: few
cdr3_nt: TGTGCCAGCAGCGAGGGGACGCTGACGGGTTCACCCCTCCACTTT
cdr3_aa: CASSEGTLTGSPLHF

d_call: TRBD1
j_call: TRBJ1-5
v_call: TRBV3-1
clone_size: few
cdr3_nt: TGTGCCAGCAGACCCGACAGGGCCAATCAGCCCCAGCATTTT
cdr3_aa: CASRPDRANQPQHF

d_call: -
j_call: TRBJ2-7
v_call: TRBV5-1
clone_size: few
cdr3_nt: TGCGCCAGCAGCGCGGCGGACCCTGCCTACGAGCAGTACTTC
cdr3_aa: CASSAADPAYEQYF

d_call: -
j_call: TRBJ1-4
v_call: TRBV3-2
clone_size: few
cdr3_nt: TGTGCCAGCACCTTGACAGGGGACGATGAAAAACTGTTTTTT
cdr3_aa: CASTLTGDDEKLFF

d_call: -
j_call: TRBJ2-5
v_call: TRBV29-1
clone_size: few
cdr3_nt: TGCAGCGTTGAAAGGGCAGAGACCCAGTACTTC
cdr3_aa: CSVERAETQYF

d_call: -
j_call: TRBJ1-1
v_call: TRBV6-5
clone_size: few
cdr3_nt: TGTGCCAGCAGTTACACCTCCGGGGGCACTGAAGCTTTCTTT
cdr3_aa: CASSYTSGGTEAFF

d_call: TRBD2
j_call: TRBJ2-3
v_call: TRBV29-1
clone_size: many
cdr3_nt: TGCAGCGTTGGTCTTCGACTAGCCACAGATACGCAGTATTTT
cdr3_aa: CSVGLRLATDTQYF

d_call: TRBD1
j_call: TRBJ2-1
v_call: TRBV6-4
clone_size: -
cdr3_nt: TGTGCCAGCAGTCGGGACAGACACAAAGAGCAGTTCTTC
cdr3_aa: CASSRDRHKEQFF

d_call: -
j_call: TRBJ2-2
v_call: TRBV11-2
clone_size: many
cdr3_nt: TGTGCCAGCAGCTTAAAGCAGGCGTGGACAACTCGCACCGGGGAGCTGTTTTTT
cdr3_aa: CASSLKQAWTTRTGELFF

d_call: -
j_call: TRBJ1-2
v_call: TRBV11-2
clone_size: many
cdr3_nt: TGTGCCAGCAGCTTAAAAAGGTCCGGGGTTGGCTACACCTTC
cdr3_aa: CASSLKRSGVGYTF

d_call: -
j_call: TRBJ2-3
v_call: TRBV29-1
clone_size: few
cdr3_nt: TGCAGCGTTGAAGATGTGGACCTTAGCACAGATACGCAGTATTTT
cdr3_aa: CSVEDVDLSTDTQYF

d_call: -
j_call: TRBJ1-4
v_call: TRBV20-1
clone_size: -
cdr3_nt: TGCAGTGCTAGAACAACAGGGGAAAAACTGTTTTTT
cdr3_aa: CSARTTGEKLFF

d_call: -
j_call: TRBJ1-5
v_call: TRBV5-1
clone_size: few
cdr3_nt: TGCGCCAGCAGCTTGGCACCAGGGGCCAATCAGCCCCAGCATTTT
cdr3_aa: CASSLAPGANQPQHF

d_call: -
j_call: TRBJ2-1
v_call: TRBV11-2
clone_size: -
cdr3_nt: TGTGCCAGCAGCCGGGTGGCTAGCCTCCGTTTTGAGCAGTTCTTC
cdr3_aa: CASSRVASLRFEQFF

d_call: -
j_call: TRBJ1-1
v_call: TRBV12-3/TRBV12-4
clone_size: -
cdr3_nt: TGTGCCAGCAGTCCCGAGGGGGGCGAGGCCACTGAAGCTTTCTTT
cdr3_aa: CASSPEGGEATEAFF

d_call: -
j_call: TRBJ2-1
v_call: TRBV11-2
clone_size: many
cdr3_nt: TGTGCCAGCAGCCCTCTGACTGGCGGGCTTTACAATGAGCAGTTCTTC
cdr3_aa: CASSPLTGGLYNEQFF

d_call: -
j_call: TRBJ2-2
v_call: TRBV5-1
clone_size: -
cdr3_nt: TGCGCCAGCAGCCCTAGCGTGGGCGGGGAGCTGTTTTTT
cdr3_aa: CASSPSVGGELFF

d_call: TRBD1
j_call: TRBJ1-1
v_call: TRBV7-9
clone_size: few
cdr3_nt: TGTGCCAGCAGCCCGCTACAGGGGAGGGGAACTGAAGCTTTCTTT
cdr3_aa: CASSPLQGRGTEAFF

d_call: -
j_call: TRBJ1-4
v_call: TRBV18
clone_size: many
cdr3_nt: TGTGCCAGCTCACCCTCGGCCATCAATGAAAAACTGTTTTTT
cdr3_aa: CASSPSAINEKLFF

d_call: -
j_call: TRBJ1-3
v_call: TRBV7-9
clone_size: many
cdr3_nt: TGTGCCAGCAGCTTTGGGGACGGGTATGGCACCATATATTTT
cdr3_aa: CASSFGDGYGTIYF

d_call: -
j_call: TRBJ2-6
v_call: TRBV10-1
clone_size: many
cdr3_nt: TGCGCCAGCAGTGAGGCCGGGACAAACGTCCTGACTTTC
cdr3_aa: CASSEAGTNVLTF

d_call: TRBD2
j_call: TRBJ2-5
v_call: TRBV10-2
clone_size: -
cdr3_nt: TGCGCCAGCTCTATAACCGGGACTAGCGGAAAACAAGAGACCCAGTACTTC
cdr3_aa: CASSITGTSGKQETQYF

d_call: -
j_call: TRBJ1-2
v_call: TRBV29-1
clone_size: -
cdr3_nt: TGCAGCCAATGGACCCAGTTCTATGGCTACACCTTC
cdr3_aa: CSQWTQFYGYTF

d_call: TRBD1
j_call: TRBJ1-6
v_call: TRBV20-1
clone_size: many
cdr3_nt: TGCAGTGCTGAGGACAGGGGAGGTAGTCCCCTCCACTTT
cdr3_aa: CSAEDRGGSPLHF

d_call: TRBD2
j_call: TRBJ2-1
v_call: TRBV27
clone_size: few
cdr3_nt: TGTGCCAGCAGTAGGATAGCGGGGCTAAATGAGCAGTTCTTC
cdr3_aa: CASSRIAGLNEQFF

d_call: TRBD2
j_call: TRBJ2-4
v_call: TRBV12-3/TRBV12-4
clone_size: -
cdr3_nt: TGTGCCAGCAGTCCCTTAAGCGGGAGGGTCAAAAACATTCAGTACTTC
cdr3_aa: CASSPLSGRVKNIQYF

d_call: -
j_call: TRBJ1-2
v_call: TRBV30
clone_size: -
cdr3_nt: TGTGCCTGGAAGGACAGCTTCTATGGCTACACCTTC
cdr3_aa: CAWKDSFYGYTF

d_call: -
j_call: TRBJ2-1
v_call: TRBV3-1
clone_size: many
cdr3_nt: TGTGCCAGCAGCCTTACAGGAGCATTAAACAATGAGCAGTTCTTC
cdr3_aa: CASSLTGALNNEQFF

d_call: -
j_call: TRBJ1-6
v_call: TRBV4-2
clone_size: -
cdr3_nt: TGTGCCAGCAGCCAGGAGGACAGAAGAAATTCACCCCTCCACTTT
cdr3_aa: CASSQEDRRNSPLHF

d_call: -
j_call: TRBJ1-2
v_call: TRBV7-3
clone_size: many
cdr3_nt: TGTGCCAGCAGCTTAAAAGGGAGCGGCTATGGCTACACCTTC
cdr3_aa: CASSLKGSGYGYTF

d_call: -
j_call: TRBJ1-4
v_call: TRBV27
clone_size: -
cdr3_nt: TGTGCCAGCACCCGCCTGGGGGGTAATGAAAAACTGTTTTTT
cdr3_aa: CASTRLGGNEKLFF

d_call: -
j_call: TRBJ2-2
v_call: TRBV29-1
clone_size: -
cdr3_nt: TGCAGCGTTGAGGTCGGGGAGCTGTTTTTT
cdr3_aa: CSVEVGELFF

d_call: -
j_call: TRBJ1-1
v_call: TRBV5-1
clone_size: -
cdr3_nt: TGCGCCAGCACAATGACCCCTGGGACTCTGAACACTGAAGCTTTCTTT
cdr3_aa: CASTMTPGTLNTEAFF

d_call: -
j_call: TRBJ1-1
v_call: TRBV11-2
clone_size: -
cdr3_nt: TGTGCCAGCAGCTTAGCAGGGGTGAACACTGAAGCTTTCTTT
cdr3_aa: CASSLAGVNTEAFF

d_call: -
j_call: TRBJ1-1
v_call: TRBV7-3
clone_size: few
cdr3_nt: TGTGCCAGCAGCTCCGGGAGACACACTGAAGCTTTCTTT
cdr3_aa: CASSSGRHTEAFF

d_call: -
j_call: TRBJ2-3
v_call: TRBV6-4
clone_size: many
cdr3_nt: TGTGCCAGCAGTGACCGGCAGGGCGCTAAGACGCAGTATTTT
cdr3_aa: CASSDRQGAKTQYF

d_call: -
j_call: TRBJ2-1
v_call: TRBV16
clone_size: -
cdr3_nt: TGTGCCAGCACCTCCGGAATGGGAATCTACAATGAGCAGTTCTTC
cdr3_aa: CASTSGMGIYNEQFF